This T cell receptor beta chain originates from a study of T cell repertoires in cytomegalovirus infection. The overall study: From public TCR beta signatures came an indication of both CMV infection and matching HLA type. Whole-study results and caveats: CMV-specific TCR beta clonotypes restricted by HLA-C dominated the ex vivo response.

CDR1 and CDR2 (germline): SGHDT, YYEEEE. V was cut by 9 bases and J by 3 bases, with 17 bases left in between. This CDR3 contains 14 residues. This clonotype was seen only once. Its matching antigen is unknown. TCRdb fed the reads into MiXCR, producing one record per CDR3 protein. The table records fewer than 550,000 distinct CDR3 sequences, over 9% of them present only once. J is TRBJ2-3 and V is TRBV5-6; perhaps TRBD1 as D (6 bases). The sample comprised PBMCs. The receptor was isolated from a human donor in good health (CMV status not recorded). Some clones in this sample may be carry-over from other donors' samples. The DNA for the CDR3 is TGTGCCATCTGGGGCAGGGGTAGGACAGATACGCAGTATTTT. Its translation is CAIWGRGRTDTQYF.